This TCR beta chain was identified during a study of cytomegalovirus exposure and HLA in healthy donors. Study-wide points: The authors considered a cluster of highly shared sequence variants likely to be a sequencing artifact.

Trimming removed 5 bases from V and 5 bases from J; junction bases left unmatched: 13. Germline V lookup: CDR1 SNHLY, CDR2 FYNNEI. This CDR3 is built from 16 residues. Amplification used 60 Vbeta primers and 13 Jbeta primers. Authors' data handling: About 11 million of some 80 million unique TCR beta chains were shared, per a later count. Assay used: immunoSEQ multiplex PCR; TCRdb lists only in-frame clones, some missing. V and J calls and clone size are those listed in that table; D and trimming were worked out from the DNA. The table has about 130,000 clones, 81% seen once. Note on this clone: Its antigen is not known.

The sample consisted of PBMCs. The V and J genes are TRBV2 and TRBJ2-7; 9 bases are a match to TRBD1. The sequence was collected from a man younger than 35 in good health and CMV-seropositive. CDR3 sequence (DNA): TGTGCCAGCAGTATAACCCGCCCCGGGACAGGGAACGAGCAGTACTTC. It yields the protein CASSITRPGTGNEQYF.